The rows below give T cell receptor beta chains drawn from one sample of a study of tissue T cells after allogeneic stem cell transplantation. Sequencing was performed with immunoSEQ multiplex PCR; in TCRdb, only in-frame clones are kept and a portion is missing. The repertoire holds some 7,000 clones, with around 80% as singletons. The sample was skin, taken at autopsy. These TCRs come from a male patient aged 60 or over with steroid-refractory graft-versus-host disease after an allogeneic stem cell transplant. Part of the T cells may come from the graft donor. CDR3s include the opening cysteine and the closing phenylalanine or tryptophan. The D gene is left open where the match is weak. Where a row states a size, it is once, few, many or the class of an expanded clone; other rows omit it.

J gene: TRBJ2-7; D gene: TRBD2; V gene: TRBV7-9; clone size: -; CDR3 length: 15; CDR3 DNA: TGTGCCAGCAGCTTAGCGGGGGGGACGACAAGCGAGCAGTACTTC; CDR3 protein: CASSLAGGTTSEQYF
J gene: TRBJ2-3; D gene: -; V gene: TRBV11-3; clone size: -; CDR3 length: 13; CDR3 DNA: TGTGCCAGCAGCTTAGTCAGGGGCAATACGCAGTATTTT; CDR3 protein: CASSLVRGNTQYF
J gene: TRBJ2-3; D gene: TRBD2; V gene: TRBV6-5; clone size: -; CDR3 length: 14; CDR3 DNA: TGTGCCACTTCTCGGCGGGGGGTTGAAGATACGCAGTATTTT; CDR3 protein: CATSRRGVEDTQYF
J gene: TRBJ2-1; D gene: -; V gene: TRBV11-1; clone size: -; CDR3 length: 15; CDR3 DNA: TGTGCCAGCAGCTTCACAGGGTCCATAAACAATGAGCAGTTCTTC; CDR3 protein: CASSFTGSINNEQFF
J gene: TRBJ1-1; D gene: TRBD1; V gene: TRBV28; clone size: -; CDR3 length: 13; CDR3 DNA: TGTGCCAGCAGGGGACAGGGGAACACTGAAGCTTTCTTT; CDR3 protein: CASRGQGNTEAFF
J gene: TRBJ2-7; D gene: -; V gene: TRBV4-1; clone size: -; CDR3 length: 14; CDR3 DNA: TGCGCCAGCAGCCGCGGGACAGCCTCCTACGAGCAGTACTTC; CDR3 protein: CASSRGTASYEQYF
J gene: TRBJ2-5; D gene: -; V gene: TRBV24-1; clone size: -; CDR3 length: 11; CDR3 DNA: TGTGCCACGGGGACTTCAGAGACCCAGTACTTC; CDR3 protein: CATGTSETQYF
J gene: TRBJ1-3; D gene: TRBD1; V gene: TRBV27; clone size: -; CDR3 length: 15; CDR3 DNA: TGTGCCAGCAGTCCGACAGGGCACTCTGGAAACACCATATATTTT; CDR3 protein: CASSPTGHSGNTIYF
J gene: TRBJ1-2; D gene: -; V gene: TRBV29-1; clone size: once; CDR3 length: 11; CDR3 DNA: TGCAGCGTTGAAGGGGGTTATGGCTACACCTTC; CDR3 protein: CSVEGGYGYTF
J gene: TRBJ2-3; D gene: -; V gene: TRBV5-1; clone size: -; CDR3 length: 15; CDR3 DNA: TGCGCCAGCAGCTCAGGAATTATTGGCGGAGATACGCAGTATTTT; CDR3 protein: CASSSGIIGGDTQYF
J gene: TRBJ1-1; D gene: TRBD1; V gene: TRBV5-1; clone size: -; CDR3 length: 16; CDR3 DNA: TGCGCCAGCAGCTTAGACACGAACAGGGGGCACACTGAAGCTTTCTTT; CDR3 protein: CASSLDTNRGHTEAFF
J gene: TRBJ1-2; D gene: -; V gene: TRBV10-3; clone size: -; CDR3 length: 15; CDR3 DNA: TGTGCCATCAAGGTTAGCAGGGAAATTAACTATGGCTACACCTTC; CDR3 protein: CAIKVSREINYGYTF
J gene: TRBJ2-6; D gene: -; V gene: TRBV19; clone size: -; CDR3 length: 18; CDR3 DNA: TGTGCCAGTAGTACCGAACAGGGAACCTCCTCTGGGGCCAACGTCCTGACTTTC; CDR3 protein: CASSTEQGTSSGANVLTF
J gene: TRBJ1-3; D gene: TRBD1; V gene: TRBV30; clone size: few; CDR3 length: 14; CDR3 DNA: TGTGCCTGGGTTTCCCGGGACAGGGGATACACCATATATTTT; CDR3 protein: CAWVSRDRGYTIYF
J gene: TRBJ2-1; D gene: -; V gene: TRBV30; clone size: -; CDR3 length: 12; CDR3 DNA: TGTGCCTGGACGGATGGTTACAATGAGCAGTTCTTC; CDR3 protein: CAWTDGYNEQFF
J gene: TRBJ2-2; D gene: -; V gene: TRBV11-3; clone size: -; CDR3 length: 13; CDR3 DNA: TGTGCCAGCAGCGTAAGGGGAGCCGGGGAGCTGTTTTTT; CDR3 protein: CASSVRGAGELFF
J gene: TRBJ2-1; D gene: -; V gene: TRBV10-3; clone size: -; CDR3 length: 18; CDR3 DNA: TGTGCCATCAGTCAAGGGGGGGCGGAGGAGATATACGCAAATGAGCAGTTCTTC; CDR3 protein: CAISQGGAEEIYANEQFF
J gene: TRBJ2-7; D gene: -; V gene: TRBV30; clone size: -; CDR3 length: 14; CDR3 DNA: TGTGCCTGGAGTCGACCACCGCGGGTTTACGAGCAGTACTTC; CDR3 protein: CAWSRPPRVYEQYF
J gene: TRBJ1-5; D gene: -; V gene: TRBV10-1; clone size: -; CDR3 length: 11; CDR3 DNA: TGCGCCGGGTGGTCAAATCAGCCCCAGCATTTT; CDR3 protein: CAGWSNQPQHF
J gene: TRBJ2-3; D gene: -; V gene: TRBV20-1; clone size: -; CDR3 length: 15; CDR3 DNA: TGCAGTGCTAGTTCGTCCGGGGGATTCACAGATACGCAGTATTTT; CDR3 protein: CSASSSGGFTDTQYF
J gene: TRBJ2-2; D gene: -; V gene: TRBV27; clone size: -; CDR3 length: 13; CDR3 DNA: TGTGCCAGCAGGCCAAAAGTGACCGGGGAGCTGTTTTTT; CDR3 protein: CASRPKVTGELFF
J gene: TRBJ2-1; D gene: -; V gene: TRBV7-9; clone size: -; CDR3 length: 11; CDR3 DNA: TGTGCCAGCAGCTTAGAGGTTGAGCAGTTCTTC; CDR3 protein: CASSLEVEQFF
J gene: TRBJ2-7; D gene: -; V gene: TRBV21-1; clone size: -; CDR3 length: 15; CDR3 DNA: TGTGCCAGCAGATCTTTTCGAGGACAATCCTACGAGCAGTACTTC; CDR3 protein: CASRSFRGQSYEQYF
J gene: TRBJ1-1; D gene: -; V gene: TRBV6-5; clone size: few; CDR3 length: 12; CDR3 DNA: TGTGCCAGCACGGACACAAACACTGAAGCTTTCTTT; CDR3 protein: CASTDTNTEAFF
J gene: TRBJ1-6; D gene: -; V gene: TRBV12-3/TRBV12-4; clone size: -; CDR3 length: 13; CDR3 DNA: TGTGCCAGCACTCGGGGGCCGAATTCACCCCTCCACTTT; CDR3 protein: CASTRGPNSPLHF
J gene: TRBJ2-7; D gene: -; V gene: TRBV7-8; clone size: -; CDR3 length: 16; CDR3 DNA: TGTGCCAGCAGCATTAAGCAGGATTTTCTCTCCTACGAGCAGTACTTC; CDR3 protein: CASSIKQDFLSYEQYF
J gene: TRBJ1-6; D gene: -; V gene: TRBV6-5; clone size: -; CDR3 length: 15; CDR3 DNA: TGTGCCAGCTTGCTTCAGGGGAGGGGAAATTCACCCCTCCACTTT; CDR3 protein: CASLLQGRGNSPLHF
J gene: TRBJ1-4; D gene: -; V gene: TRBV27; clone size: -; CDR3 length: 13; CDR3 DNA: TGTGCCAGCAGTGATGAGGGGGGGGAAAAACTGTTTTTT; CDR3 protein: CASSDEGGEKLFF
J gene: TRBJ2-1; D gene: -; V gene: TRBV6-5; clone size: -; CDR3 length: 15; CDR3 DNA: TGTGCCAGCAGTTACACGGTGAGCTCCTACAATGAGCAGTTCTTC; CDR3 protein: CASSYTVSSYNEQFF
J gene: TRBJ2-1; D gene: -; V gene: TRBV7-9; clone size: -; CDR3 length: 16; CDR3 DNA: TGTGCCAGCAGCTTACTAGTGGGCAGGCAATCCAATGAGCAGTTCTTC; CDR3 protein: CASSLLVGRQSNEQFF
J gene: TRBJ2-7; D gene: -; V gene: TRBV30; clone size: -; CDR3 length: 15; CDR3 DNA: TGTGCCTGGAGGCCTATCACAGTGGATTCCTACGAGCAGTACTTC; CDR3 protein: CAWRPITVDSYEQYF
J gene: TRBJ2-3; D gene: -; V gene: TRBV13; clone size: once; CDR3 length: 13; CDR3 DNA: TGTGCCAGCAGCTTAATGGGCTCAGATACGCAGTATTTT; CDR3 protein: CASSLMGSDTQYF
J gene: TRBJ1-1; D gene: TRBD1; V gene: TRBV27; clone size: -; CDR3 length: 15; CDR3 DNA: TGTGCCAGCAGTCCCTCGACAGGGTCGGGCACTGAAGCTTTCTTT; CDR3 protein: CASSPSTGSGTEAFF
J gene: TRBJ2-3; D gene: -; V gene: TRBV18; clone size: -; CDR3 length: 16; CDR3 DNA: TGTGCCAGCTCACCACTAAAGACAGGAAGCACAGATACGCAGTATTTT; CDR3 protein: CASSPLKTGSTDTQYF
J gene: TRBJ2-5; D gene: -; V gene: TRBV5-4; clone size: -; CDR3 length: 14; CDR3 DNA: TGTGCCAGCAGCTTGGCCGGGACCCAAGAGACCCAGTACTTC; CDR3 protein: CASSLAGTQETQYF
J gene: TRBJ2-7; D gene: -; V gene: TRBV4-1; clone size: -; CDR3 length: 18; CDR3 DNA: TGCGCCAGCAGCCAAGATGAGGCGGGCCAGGACCTCTCCTACGAGCAGTACTTC; CDR3 protein: CASSQDEAGQDLSYEQYF
J gene: TRBJ2-7; D gene: TRBD1; V gene: TRBV28; clone size: -; CDR3 length: 15; CDR3 DNA: TGTGCCAGCACCTTTAGGACAGGGCCACTCTACGAGCAGTACTTC; CDR3 protein: CASTFRTGPLYEQYF
J gene: TRBJ2-7; D gene: -; V gene: TRBV6-6; clone size: -; CDR3 length: 14; CDR3 DNA: TGTGCCAGCACACGTGGGACGGTGGACTACGAGCAGTACTTC; CDR3 protein: CASTRGTVDYEQYF
J gene: TRBJ2-4; D gene: -; V gene: TRBV11-3; clone size: -; CDR3 length: 14; CDR3 DNA: TGTGCCAGCAGCTCCCCCCCTCGAAGGGACATTCAGTACTTC; CDR3 protein: CASSSPPRRDIQYF
J gene: TRBJ1-5; D gene: TRBD1; V gene: TRBV28; clone size: once; CDR3 length: 13; CDR3 DNA: TGTGCCAGCAGTTGGACAGGGTCTCAGCCCCAGCATTTT; CDR3 protein: CASSWTGSQPQHF
J gene: TRBJ1-1; D gene: -; V gene: TRBV5-6; clone size: -; CDR3 length: 13; CDR3 DNA: TGTGCCAGCAGCAGCCCTTCACTCACTGAAGCTTTCTTT; CDR3 protein: CASSSPSLTEAFF
J gene: TRBJ1-1; D gene: -; V gene: TRBV20-1; clone size: -; CDR3 length: 15; CDR3 DNA: TGCAGTGCTAGTAGACAGGACGTAATGAACACTGAAGCTTTCTTT; CDR3 protein: CSASRQDVMNTEAFF
J gene: TRBJ2-1; D gene: -; V gene: TRBV27; clone size: -; CDR3 length: 15; CDR3 DNA: TGTGCCAGCAGTTTAGAAGCGGGTCCCCCAAATGAGCAGTTCTTC; CDR3 protein: CASSLEAGPPNEQFF
J gene: TRBJ1-1; D gene: -; V gene: TRBV7-9; clone size: -; CDR3 length: 14; CDR3 DNA: TGTGCCAGCAGCTACCCGGGACAGAACACTGAAGCTTTCTTT; CDR3 protein: CASSYPGQNTEAFF
J gene: TRBJ1-2; D gene: TRBD1; V gene: TRBV12-3/TRBV12-4; clone size: -; CDR3 length: 13; CDR3 DNA: TGTGCCAGCAGTACAGGGGGTAGCTATGGCTACACCTTC; CDR3 protein: CASSTGGSYGYTF
J gene: TRBJ2-7; D gene: TRBD2; V gene: TRBV9; clone size: -; CDR3 length: 14; CDR3 DNA: TGTGCCAGCAGCGTAGACAGCGGGGGGAGTGAGCAGTACTTC; CDR3 protein: CASSVDSGGSEQYF